The source of this T cell receptor (beta chain) is a study of memory CD4+ T cells and cytomegalovirus serostatus. The wider study: Healthy Belgian adult donors included fewer than 10 CMV-positive and 24 CMV-negative people.

In the study's own analysis: Out-of-frame sequences were removed, leaving 2,204,828 distinct TCRbeta sequences. Sequencing used immunoSEQ multiplex PCR; TCRdb keeps in-frame clones, though not all of them. Clone size and the V and J calls come from that table; the DNA yielded D and trimming. The sample has around 50,000 clones, 81% seen once. Single viable CD3+CD4+CD8-CD45RO+ cells were sorted as the memory CD4+ T cells. CMV serostatus came from serum IgG against pp150, pp28, p38, p52. A word on this clone: What it binds is not known.

General study findings and limits: The CMV-associated TCR signature appears largely within the CD4+ memory repertoire.

Germline V gives CDR1 SNHLY, CDR2 FYNNEI. The CDR3 loop spans 14 amino acids. Between the trimmed V and J ends, which lost 4 bases and 1 base, there was a span of 8 bases. This chain uses TRBV2 with TRBJ1-5; D ambiguous. Sample: memory CD4+ T cells from blood. The receptor was isolated from an adult in good health and CMV-seronegative. The CDR3 nucleotides are TGTGCCAGCAGTGTGTGGGCGAGCAATCAGCCCCAGCATTTT. It codes for CASSVWASNQPQHF.